This TCR beta chain was sequenced in a study of T-cell memory formation after mild COVID-19. About this clonotype itself: Antigen unknown.

V was shortened by 5 bases and J by 0 bases, with 7 bases between the two germline ends. CDR3 length equals 13 residues. From germline, CDR1 is SGHTA and CDR2 FQGNSA. Constant-segment-primed 5'RACE gave TCR alpha and TCR beta cDNA libraries with sample barcodes and UMIs. TCRdb re-called the 5' RACE reads through MiXCR, storing one row per CDR3 protein. The sample has about 290,000 distinct CDR3 sequences; more than 15% are singletons. Findings of the study overall: There were some responding clones in pre-infection memory, which suggested that cross-reactive memory had joined. Shrinking CD4+ clones resided mostly in CM and EM, and CD8+ ones in EMRA. Among clones peaking at day 37 in the second wave, SARS-CoV-2 specificity remained unconfirmed.

The clonotype comes from a man aged 18-30 years who had mild COVID-19 (a few samples of this study predate the infection). Cell type and time point are not known. The sample taken for sequencing was PBMCs or a T cell subset sorted from them (not recorded which). The chain couples TRBV7-2 to TRBJ2-5; no firm D call. This chain's CDR3 is CASSPLYQETQYF. CDR3 in DNA: TGTGCCAGCAGCCCGTTGTACCAAGAGACCCAGTACTTC.